Presented here are 20 T cell receptor beta chains from one specimen sequenced in a study of PD-1 blockade in classical Hodgkin lymphoma. Time point in this sample: cycle 4 day 1 (C4D1), after 6 weeks of nivolumab. Every patient had relapsed following autologous stem cell transplantation, and cohorts differed in brentuximab vedotin exposure. Sequencing was performed with immunoSEQ multiplex PCR; in TCRdb, only in-frame clones are kept and a portion is missing. The data contain tens of thousands of clones, roughly 88% of them singletons. Specimen: peripheral blood mononuclear cells (PBMCs), collected before the fourth cycle of nivolumab. The source is a human donor with classical Hodgkin lymphoma.

A single count supports this clone. The rearrangement links TRBV7-6 to TRBJ2-7; 13 bases match TRBD2. The CDR3 is 16 residues long. The V and J ends lost 0 bases and 8 bases, in that order; junction bases with no gene match: 7. The V gene's germline CDR1 is SGHVS and CDR2 FNYEAQ. In DNA form, the CDR3 reads TGTGCCAGCAGCTTAGCCGGGACTAGCGGGACGGCGCAGCAGTACTTC. Its translation is CASSLAGTSGTAQQYF.

This clone came up a few times. This chain joins TRBV7-9 and TRBJ1-2; a possible D gene is TRBD1 (5 bases). This CDR3 has 14 residues. Looked up from germline, CDR1 is SEHNR and CDR2 is FQNEAQ (reference sequence). Trimming cost V 5 bases and J 3 bases, with 13 bases left between them. The CDR3 DNA reads TGTGCCAGCAGCGTAGGCGGGACCCACTATGGCTACACCTTC. It translates to CASSVGGTHYGYTF.

J is TRBJ1-3 and V is TRBV5-1; D possibly corresponds to TRBD1 (5 bases). The CDR3 extends over 17 amino acids. Trimming removed 0 bases from V and 0 bases from J, with 13 bases in between. The germline CDR1 and CDR2 sequences are SGHRS and YFSETQ. The CDR3 sequence is CASSLGFDSFSGNTIYF. In DNA form, the CDR3 reads TGCGCCAGCAGCTTGGGGTTTGACAGTTTCTCTGGAAACACCATATATTTT.

J is TRBJ1-2 and V is TRBV5-4; 8 nucleotides line up with TRBD1. The V gene end was trimmed by 3 bases and the J gene end by 6 bases; junction bases not matched to a gene: 10. CDR1 SGHNT and CDR2 YYREEE come from the germline V gene (reference sequence). CDR3 length: 15 residues. In DNA form, the CDR3 reads TGTGCCAGCAGCTCAGACAACGACAGGGGCGATGGCTACACCTTC. This gives the protein CASSSDNDRGDGYTF.

The DNA of the CDR3 is TGTGCCTGTCACCTTAACTCTGGAAACACCATATATTTT. Protein: CACHLNSGNTIYF. This rearrangement joins TRBV30 to TRBJ1-3, with no clear D. Germline CDR1 is GTSNPN and CDR2 is SVGIG (reference sequence). V lost 6 bases and J lost 0, with 9 bases in between. CDR3 length equals 13 residues.

The rearrangement uses TRBV6-5 and TRBJ2-7; 10 bases are a match to TRBD2. V lost 2 bases to trimming and J lost 3 bases; unmatched junction nucleotides: 4. Germline V gene lookup returns CDR1 MNHEY and CDR2 SVGAGI. This CDR3 contains 15 residues. The chain's CDR3 is CASSYRTSGLYEQYF. The CDR3, as DNA: TGTGCCAGCAGTTACCGGACTAGCGGCCTCTACGAGCAGTACTTC.

This chain joins TRBV9 and TRBJ1-4; D possibly corresponds to TRBD1 (5 bases). The germline CDR1 and CDR2 sequences are SGDLS and YYNGEE. The CDR3 spans 15 residues. Trimming left V 2 bases short and J 5 bases short, with 13 bases between. Written as DNA, the CDR3 is TGTGCCAGCAGCGTCTCCGTGAGACAGAATGAAAAACTGTTTTTT. Translation gives CASSVSVRQNEKLFF.

This chain joins TRBV9 and TRBJ1-4; D call uncertain. Germline assignment: CDR1 SGDLS and CDR2 YYNGEE. The V and J ends lost 0 bases and 7 bases respectively, with 4 bases between them. This CDR3 spans 12 amino acids. This chain's CDR3 is CASSVDGEKLFF. As DNA, the CDR3 is TGTGCCAGCAGCGTAGATGGTGAAAAACTGTTTTTT. The full variable domain, with the rest looked up from reference TRBV9 and TRBJ1-4, is DSGVTQTPKHLITATGQRVTLRCSPRSGDLSVYWYQQSLDQGLQFLIQYYNGEERAKGNILERFSAQQFPDLHSELNLSSLELGDSALYFCASSVDGEKLFFGSGTQLSVL.

The chain couples TRBV6-1 to TRBJ2-1, with 11 bases fitting TRBD2. Trimming removed 0 bases from V and 7 bases from J; junction bases left unmatched: 5. In germline, CDR1 is MNHNS, CDR2 SASEGT. The CDR3 covers 16 residues. The CDR3 loop reads CASSEAVLAGGNEQFF. The DNA of the CDR3 is TGTGCCAGCAGTGAAGCTGTGCTAGCGGGGGGAAATGAGCAGTTCTTC.

The J gene is TRBJ2-2, the V gene TRBV27, with D hard to call. This CDR3 is built from 13 residues. Trimming took 2 bases from V and 6 from J, leaving 7 bases between them. Germline V gene lookup returns CDR1 MNHEY and CDR2 SMNVEV (reference sequence). As DNA, the CDR3 is TGTGCCAGCAGTTTACATGGTGCCGGGGAGCTGTTTTTT. This codes for CASSLHGAGELFF.

The chain has TRBV29-1 and TRBJ2-5; the match to TRBD2 covers 13 bases. The V gene end was trimmed by 7 bases and the J gene end by 4 bases; junction bases not matched to a gene: 6. The CDR3 runs 14 residues. Germline V gene sequence: CDR1 SQVTM, CDR2 ANQGSEA. DNA for the CDR3: TGCAGCGCACCGGGACTAGCGGGACCAGAGACCCAGTACTTC. This sequence encodes CSAPGLAGPETQYF.

This sequence joins TRBV2 and TRBJ2-1; D is ambiguous. Germline V gene lookup returns CDR1 SNHLY and CDR2 FYNNEI. Trimming left V 3 bases short and J 0 bases short, with 3 bases between. This CDR3 has 13 residues. CDR3 protein: CASSDGSYNEQFF. The CDR3 nucleotides read TGTGCCAGCAGTGACGGCTCCTACAATGAGCAGTTCTTC. Combining the CDR3 with reference TRBV2 and TRBJ2-1 gives the whole variable domain EPEVTQTPSHQVTQMGQEVILRCVPISNHLYFYWYRQILGQKVEFLVSFYNNEISEKSEIFDDQFSVERPDGSNFTLKIRSTKLEDSAMYFCASSDGSYNEQFFGPGTRLTVL.

This chain links TRBV18 with TRBJ2-2; TRBD2 aligns across 10 bases. The CDR3 spans 15 residues. Germline V CDR1 and CDR2: KGHSH, LQKENI. J gave up 6 bases and V 3 bases, and 4 bases lay outside the gene matches. CDR3 coding DNA: TGTGCCAGCTCACCGAGCGGGAGGGCCCCCGGGGAGCTGTTTTTT. Amino acid sequence: CASSPSGRAPGELFF.

The DNA for the CDR3 is TGTGCCAGCAGTTTAGGGGGGGGTAGAACTGAAGCTTTCTTT. Its protein product is CASSLGGGRTEAFF. J is TRBJ1-1 and V is TRBV27, with a weak D call TRBD1 (5 bases). Germline CDR1 is MNHEY and CDR2 is SMNVEV (reference sequence). The CDR3 totals 14 residues. V gave up 2 bases and J gave up 5 bases, with 12 bases separating them.

The chain has TRBV30 and TRBJ2-3; D gene uncertain. V lost 3 bases and J 2 bases, leaving 3 bases between the germline ends. CDR3 size: 11 residues. CDR1 is GTSNPN and CDR2 is SVGIG in the germline V gene (reference sequence). In nucleotides, the CDR3 is TGTGCCTGGAGGGCCACAGATACGCAGTATTTT. It encodes CAWRATDTQYF. Based on the CDR3 plus reference TRBV30 and TRBJ2-3, the full variable domain is SQTIHQWPATLVQPVGSPLSLECTVEGTSNPNLYWYRQAAGRGLQLLFYSVGIGQISSEVPQNLSASRPQDRQFILSSKKLLLSDSGFYLCAWRATDTQYFGPGTRLTVL.

The J gene is TRBJ2-7, the V gene TRBV7-8, with D hard to call. This CDR3 spans 16 amino acids. The ends were cut back, 0 bases at V and 6 bases at J, with 18 bases in the middle. Looked up from germline, CDR1 is SGHVS and CDR2 is FQNEAQ. The CDR3 reads CASSLALGGAPGEQYF. CDR3 DNA sequence: TGTGCCAGCAGCTTAGCCTTGGGCGGAGCCCCCGGCGAGCAGTACTTC.

The rearrangement uses TRBV18 and TRBJ2-3, with D tentatively TRBD1 or TRBD2 (5 bases each). This CDR3 spans 14 amino acids. Germline values: CDR1 KGHSH, CDR2 LQKENI. V lost 5 bases and J 4 bases, leaving 13 bases between the germline ends. Written as DNA, the CDR3 is TGTGCCAGCTCATCGAGGGGCTTGCCAGATACGCAGTATTTT. Amino acid sequence: CASSSRGLPDTQYF.

V usage is TRBV30 and J usage is TRBJ2-3; 10 bases are shared with TRBD2. The ends lost 5 bases at V and 0 bases at J; junction bases unmatched: 8. This CDR3 region has 16 residues. Germline-derived CDR1 and CDR2 are GTSNPN and SVGIG (reference sequence). As DNA, the CDR3 is TGTGCCTGGGCTAGCGGGGGACTCCCTAGCACAGATACGCAGTATTTT. Amino acid sequence: CAWASGGLPSTDTQYF.

J is TRBJ2-1 and V is TRBV5-1; 11 nucleotides align to TRBD2. This CDR3 spans 15 amino acids. V lost 4 bases to trimming and J lost 5 bases; unmatched junction nucleotides: 5. Per germline, CDR1 SGHRS and CDR2 YFSETQ. The CDR3 spells CASSTLAGGHNEQFF. CDR3 bases: TGCGCCAGCAGCACCCTAGCGGGAGGACACAATGAGCAGTTCTTC.

The DNA of the CDR3 is TGTGCCAGCAGTGATTCGGGGGCCTATGGCTACACCTTC. Amino acid sequence: CASSDSGAYGYTF. The gene calls are TRBV6-1 and TRBJ1-2, with D perhaps matching TRBD1 (6 bases). Germline V gene lookup returns CDR1 MNHNS and CDR2 SASEGT. The CDR3 is 13 residues long. V was shortened by 3 bases and J by 4 bases, with 9 bases between the two germline ends.